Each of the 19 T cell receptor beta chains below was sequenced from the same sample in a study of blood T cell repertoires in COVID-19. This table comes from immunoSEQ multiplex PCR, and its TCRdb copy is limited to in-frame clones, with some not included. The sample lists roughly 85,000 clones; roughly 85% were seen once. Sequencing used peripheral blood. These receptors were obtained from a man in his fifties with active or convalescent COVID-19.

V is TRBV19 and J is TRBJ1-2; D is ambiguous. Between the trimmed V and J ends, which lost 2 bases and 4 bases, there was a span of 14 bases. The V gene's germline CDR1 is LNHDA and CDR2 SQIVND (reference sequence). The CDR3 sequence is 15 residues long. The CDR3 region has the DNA TGTGCCAGTAGTATAATAGTGGGCGCAAGCTATGGCTACACCTTC. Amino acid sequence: CASSIIVGASYGYTF.

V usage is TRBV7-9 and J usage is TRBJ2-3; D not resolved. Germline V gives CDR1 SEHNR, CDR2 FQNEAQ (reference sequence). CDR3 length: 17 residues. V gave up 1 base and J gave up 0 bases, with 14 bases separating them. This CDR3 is CASSLDRGARSTDTQYF. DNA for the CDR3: TGTGCCAGCAGCTTAGATCGAGGAGCCCGGAGCACAGATACGCAGTATTTT.

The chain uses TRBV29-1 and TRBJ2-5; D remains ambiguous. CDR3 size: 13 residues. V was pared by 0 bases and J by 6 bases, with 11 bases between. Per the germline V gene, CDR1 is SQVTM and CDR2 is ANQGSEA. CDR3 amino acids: CSVEDLSPQTQYF. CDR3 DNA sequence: TGCAGCGTTGAAGATCTATCTCCGCAGACCCAGTACTTC.

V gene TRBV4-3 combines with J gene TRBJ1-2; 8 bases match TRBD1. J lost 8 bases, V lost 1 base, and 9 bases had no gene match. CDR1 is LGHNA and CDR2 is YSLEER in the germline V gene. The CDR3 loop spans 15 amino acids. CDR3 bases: TGCGCCAGCAGCCAAGGTGGACAGGGAAGAGGAGGCTACACCTTC. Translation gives CASSQGGQGRGGYTF.

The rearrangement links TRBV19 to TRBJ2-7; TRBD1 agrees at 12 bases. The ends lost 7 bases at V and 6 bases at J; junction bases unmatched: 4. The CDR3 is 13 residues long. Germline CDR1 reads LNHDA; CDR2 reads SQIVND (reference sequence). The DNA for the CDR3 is TGTGCCAGTACCGGGACAGGGGGCCGCGAGCAGTACTTC. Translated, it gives CASTGTGGREQYF. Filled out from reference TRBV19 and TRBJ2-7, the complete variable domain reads DGGITQSPKYLFRKEGQNVTLSCEQNLNHDAMYWYRQDPGQGLRLIYYSQIVNDFQKGDIAEGYSVSREKKESFPLTVTSAQKNPTAFYLCASTGTGGREQYFGPGTRLTVT.

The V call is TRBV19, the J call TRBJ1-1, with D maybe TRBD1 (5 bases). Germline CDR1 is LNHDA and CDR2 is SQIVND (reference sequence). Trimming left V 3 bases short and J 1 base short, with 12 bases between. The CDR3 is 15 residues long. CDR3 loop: CASSIRGGTNTEAFF. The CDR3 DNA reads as TGTGCCAGTAGTATTAGGGGCGGAACGAACACTGAAGCTTTCTTT.

CDR3 sequence: CASRLGQGINQPQHF. CDR3 DNA sequence: TGTGCCAGCAGATTAGGACAGGGAATAAATCAGCCCCAGCATTTT. The gene calls are TRBV6-5 and TRBJ1-5; 8 bases are shared with TRBD1. Germline loops: CDR1 MNHEY, CDR2 SVGAGI. V was pared by 6 bases and J by 4 bases, with 8 bases of the junction left unmatched. The CDR3 runs to 15 residues.

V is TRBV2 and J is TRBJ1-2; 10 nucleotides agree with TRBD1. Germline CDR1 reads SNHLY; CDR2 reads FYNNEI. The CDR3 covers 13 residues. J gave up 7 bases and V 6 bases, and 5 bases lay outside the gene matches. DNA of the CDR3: TGTGCCAGCAGAGGGACAGGGGTCGGTGGCTACACCTTC. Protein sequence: CASRGTGVGGYTF.

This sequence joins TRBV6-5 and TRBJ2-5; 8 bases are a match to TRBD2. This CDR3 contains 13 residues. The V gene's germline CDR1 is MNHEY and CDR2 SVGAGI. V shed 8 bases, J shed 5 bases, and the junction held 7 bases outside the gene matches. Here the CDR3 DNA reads TGTGCCAGCCTGCGGGGGGCCGGGGAGACCCAGTACTTC. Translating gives CASLRGAGETQYF.

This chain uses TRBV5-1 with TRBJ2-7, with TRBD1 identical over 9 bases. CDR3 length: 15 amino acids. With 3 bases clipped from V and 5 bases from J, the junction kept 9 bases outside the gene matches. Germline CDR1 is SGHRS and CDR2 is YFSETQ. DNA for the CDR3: TGCGCCAGCAGCTCCGTGGGACAGGGTAGCCACGAGCAGTACTTC. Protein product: CASSSVGQGSHEQYF.

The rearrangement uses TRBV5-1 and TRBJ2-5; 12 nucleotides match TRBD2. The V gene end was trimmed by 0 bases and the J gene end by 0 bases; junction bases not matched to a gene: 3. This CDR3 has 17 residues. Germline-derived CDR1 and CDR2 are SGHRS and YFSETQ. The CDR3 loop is CASSLGTSGRHQETQYF. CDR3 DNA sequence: TGCGCCAGCAGCTTGGGTACTAGCGGGAGGCACCAAGAGACCCAGTACTTC.

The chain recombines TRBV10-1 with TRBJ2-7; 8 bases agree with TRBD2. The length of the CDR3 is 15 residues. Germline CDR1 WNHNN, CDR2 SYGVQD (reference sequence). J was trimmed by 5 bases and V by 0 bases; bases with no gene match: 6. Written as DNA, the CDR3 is TGCGCCAGCAGTGAGTCGGCGGGGGGCACGGACGAGCAGTACTTC. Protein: CASSESAGGTDEQYF.

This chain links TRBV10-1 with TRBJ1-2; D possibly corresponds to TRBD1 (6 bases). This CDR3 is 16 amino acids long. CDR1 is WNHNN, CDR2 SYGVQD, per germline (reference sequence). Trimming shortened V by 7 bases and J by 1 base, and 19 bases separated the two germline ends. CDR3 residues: CASMERGRGYNYGYTF. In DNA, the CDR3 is TGCGCCAGCATGGAGAGGGGCAGGGGATATAACTATGGCTACACCTTC.

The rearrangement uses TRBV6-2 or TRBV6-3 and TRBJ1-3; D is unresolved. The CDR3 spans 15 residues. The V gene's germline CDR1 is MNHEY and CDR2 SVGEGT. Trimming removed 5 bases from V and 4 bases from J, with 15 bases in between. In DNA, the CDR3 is TGTGCCAGCAGTCAATCTCGAAGCTACGGAAACACCATATATTTT. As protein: CASSQSRSYGNTIYF.

CDR3: CATKMQGVETQYF. The CDR3 nucleotides read TGTGCCACCAAAATGCAGGGTGTCGAGACCCAGTACTTC. V usage is TRBV6-5 and J usage is TRBJ2-5; D is perhaps TRBD1 (5 bases). Germline loops: CDR1 MNHEY, CDR2 SVGAGI. The CDR3 covers 13 residues. V was shortened by 10 bases and J by 5 bases, with 17 bases between the two germline ends.

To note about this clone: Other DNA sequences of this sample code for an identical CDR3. CDR3 coding DNA: TGTGCCAGCAGTGAAGGACTAGCGGTGTACAATGAGCAGTTCTTC. This sequence encodes CASSEGLAVYNEQFF. This chain connects TRBV2 to TRBJ2-1, with 9 positions matching TRBD2. Germline CDR1 and CDR2: SNHLY and FYNNEI. This CDR3 region has 15 residues. V was pared by 1 base and J by 4 bases, with 2 bases of the junction left unmatched. Full variable domain (missing parts from reference TRBV2 and TRBJ2-1): EPEVTQTPSHQVTQMGQEVILRCVPISNHLYFYWYRQILGQKVEFLVSFYNNEISEKSEIFDDQFSVERPDGSNFTLKIRSTKLEDSAMYFCASSEGLAVYNEQFFGPGTRLTVL.

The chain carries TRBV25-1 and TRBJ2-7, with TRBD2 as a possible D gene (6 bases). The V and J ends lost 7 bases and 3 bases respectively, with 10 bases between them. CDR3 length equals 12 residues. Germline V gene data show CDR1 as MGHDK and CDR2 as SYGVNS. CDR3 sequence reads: CASTSGGYEQYF. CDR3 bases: TGTGCCAGCACTTCCGGGGGCTACGAGCAGTACTTC.

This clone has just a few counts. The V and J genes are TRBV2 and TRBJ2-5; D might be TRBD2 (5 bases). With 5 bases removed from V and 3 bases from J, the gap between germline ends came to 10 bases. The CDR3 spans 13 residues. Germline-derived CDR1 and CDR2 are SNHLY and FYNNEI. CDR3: CASSTEAEETQYF. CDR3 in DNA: TGTGCCAGCAGTACGGAAGCGGAAGAGACCCAGTACTTC.

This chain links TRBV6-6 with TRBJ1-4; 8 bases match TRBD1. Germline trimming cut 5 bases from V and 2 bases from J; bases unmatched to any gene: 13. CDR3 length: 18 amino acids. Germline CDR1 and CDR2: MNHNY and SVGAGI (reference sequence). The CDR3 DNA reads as TGTGCCAGCAGTCCCAGGTCAGGGGGCGGGCGGACTAATGAAAAACTGTTTTTT. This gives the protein CASSPRSGGGRTNEKLFF.